Listed below are T cell receptor beta chains from one sample, sequenced in a study of CD8 T cells in ankylosing spondylitis. Each CDR3 protein is one row after TCRdb ran MiXCR on the 5' RACE reads. The sample shows 200,000 to 250,000 distinct CDR3 sequences, roughly 10% of them seen only once. The sequenced sample was blood, either unsorted or a sorted T cell fraction (not recorded which). These receptors all come from a male donor with ankylosing spondylitis or in good health (not recorded which). CDR3s include the opening cysteine and the closing phenylalanine or tryptophan. Each record gives: clone size, V gene, CDR3 protein. A clone size is listed for some rows: how often the clone was seen (once, few, many), or a class if it is expanded.

>many|TRBV20-1
CSASPPGQGVTEAFF
>many|TRBV5-1
CASSLSANTGELFF
>few|TRBV19
CASGQATYEQYF
>many|TRBV29-1
CSVLTSGGPNTGELFF
>few|TRBV15
CATSRVQGGDTQYF
>.|TRBV20-1
CSVLTGVSTDTQYF
>.|TRBV18
CASSPLTSGGQIGTQYF
>few|TRBV19
CASKDRDNQPQHF
>.|TRBV6-1
CASSSQGQGSYYEQYF
>few|TRBV12-3/TRBV12-4
CASSFSRSAPTDTQYF
>once|TRBV7-3
CASSLGGRGDGYTF
>.|TRBV12-3/TRBV12-4
CASSLFDAGELFF
>.|TRBV27
CASSPRQDVSGELFF
>many|TRBV7-9
CASSLKTSASYEQYF
>.|TRBV7-8
CASRKATEQFF
>many|TRBV5-1
CASSLATGAARELFF
>few|TRBV2
CASGVVMNTEAFF
>many|TRBV29-1
CSVEDPPGGRTEAFF
>many|TRBV20-1
CSARPMGQGYTGELFF
>many|TRBV28
CASSLVRDGIYYGYTF
>few|TRBV9
CASSVVDSPGAQYF
>many|TRBV9
CASSVRGPDTQYF
>many|TRBV6-5
CASSYSGRKTYEQYF
>many|TRBV5-1
CASSRRDSFTGELFF
>many|TRBV7-2
CASSLVHEGTEAFF
>few|TRBV20-1
CSAPPLLGGSEQFF
>many|TRBV2
CASVLNAAGLEAFF
>many|TRBV3-1
CASSLRGLAEFPDTQYF
>many|TRBV20-1
CSAPNRVNTEAFF
>few|TRBV29-1
CSVEGVATSRVDNEQFF
>many|TRBV11-2
CASSLVPPVAGVQETQYF
>.|TRBV30
CAWRTADRDGYTF
>.|TRBV5-1
CASSLGLDIHIQETQYF
>many|TRBV29-1
CSVNGQGYFYGYTF
>many|TRBV12-3/TRBV12-4
CASRRTDRWGGELFF
>many|TRBV6-6
CASSPSRGQYF
>many|TRBV20-1
CSATGTSGARYEQYF
>.|TRBV14
CASSRRTSGGTDTQYF
>.|TRBV14
CASSQDGRGEQFF
>.|TRBV3-1
CASSQAPETTGGANVLTF
>many|TRBV7-9
CASSSTRVSDTQYF
>many|TRBV7-2
CASSPQGRRTEAFF
>many|TRBV4-2
CASSQEPTDTQYF
>.|TRBV15
CATQDRVNTGELFF
>many|TRBV7-8
CASSLFGSMGADTEAFF
>.|TRBV5-1
CASSLAPGGEVDEQYF
>many|TRBV18
CASSPESRYEQYF
>many|TRBV5-1
CASSLDSPDTQYF
>many|TRBV7-2
CASSLGDLMTEAFF